This T cell receptor beta chain was captured by sequencing in a study of blood T cells in healthy people across ages. General study points: Observed TCR beta diversity per million T cells went down as age went up. This fall followed a roughly linear course with age. Estimated diversity, derived from one million T cells, was regarded as an underestimate.

Sample-barcoded 5' priming and a J-beta primer mix drove a second PCR of roughly 6 to 12 cycles. Each CDR3 protein is one row after TCRdb ran MiXCR on the 5' RACE reads. The repertoire holds around 2 million distinct CDR3 sequences, with around 40% as singletons. This clonotype has a handful of counts. Its antigen is not known. The sample taken for sequencing was blood. This TCR came from a human donor in good health.

In DNA, the CDR3 is TGTGCCAGCAGTCACAGACTAGCGGGGCTCACAGATACGCAGTATTTT. It translates to CASSHRLAGLTDTQYF. The chain recombines TRBV6-6 with TRBJ2-3; 11 positions agree with TRBD2. V gave up 5 bases and J gave up 2 bases; unmatched junction bases: 6. CDR3 length equals 16 residues. Looked up from germline, CDR1 is MNHNY and CDR2 is SVGAGI (reference sequence).